These 22 T cell receptor beta chains share one sample of origin, sequenced in a study of blood T cell repertoires in COVID-19. Assay: immunoSEQ multiplex PCR; the TCRdb copy retains only in-frame clones and omits some. The table lists about 140,000 clones, around 87% of them singletons. The sample taken for sequencing was peripheral blood. Receptor source: a woman aged 40 to 50 with acute or convalescent COVID-19.

The chain recombines TRBV2 with TRBJ1-2, with 10 positions matching TRBD1. Germline lookup yields CDR1 SNHLY and CDR2 FYNNEI. CDR3 length equals 15 residues. J gave up 4 bases and V 6 bases, and 8 bases lay outside the gene matches. As DNA, the CDR3 is TGTGCCAGCAGAGACAGGGGGCGGGTAGGCTATGGCTACACCTTC. It is translated as CASRDRGRVGYGYTF.

The chain has TRBV9 and TRBJ2-1; 15 positions match TRBD2. Germline-derived CDR1 and CDR2 are SGDLS and YYNGEE. The CDR3 spans 16 residues. With 7 bases clipped from V and 8 bases from J, the junction kept 10 bases outside the gene matches. In DNA, the CDR3 is TGTGCCAGCTCTGGACTAGCGGGAGGGCCAAGCGATGAGCAGTTCTTC. Protein product: CASSGLAGGPSDEQFF.

The CDR3 DNA sequence: TGTGCCAGCAGTTCGACAGTTGTTGGTTTCTTT. Its protein product is CASSSTVVGFF. The chain couples TRBV28 to TRBJ1-1; a weak D match, TRBD1 (5 bases). Trimming cost V 4 bases and J 13 bases, with 13 bases left between them. The CDR3 contains 11 residues. Germline V CDR1 and CDR2: MDHEN, SYDVKM.

Details on this clone: The same CDR3 also results from other DNA sequences found in this sample. The chain is built from TRBV7-9 and TRBJ1-2, with D uncertain. Germline lookup yields CDR1 SEHNR and CDR2 FQNEAQ (reference sequence). V was cut by 1 base and J by 4 bases, with 7 bases left in between. CDR3 length: 13 amino acids. As DNA, the CDR3 is TGTGCCAGCAGCTTAGTGTCCAGCTATGGCTACACCTTC. Translated, it gives CASSLVSSYGYTF.

The rearrangement joins TRBV19 to TRBJ2-7, with D tentatively TRBD1 (5 bases). CDR1 and CDR2 from the germline V gene are LNHDA and SQIVND (reference sequence). CDR3 length equals 15 residues. V was trimmed by 3 bases and J by 0 bases, leaving 12 bases between them. The CDR3 reads CASSMGSGISYEQYF. Here the CDR3 DNA reads TGTGCCAGTAGTATGGGATCAGGGATCTCCTACGAGCAGTACTTC.

J is TRBJ2-2 and V is TRBV28, with D possibly matching TRBD1 (6 bases). Germline V gene sequence: CDR1 MDHEN, CDR2 SYDVKM. With 4 bases removed from V and 4 bases from J, the gap between germline ends came to 10 bases. The CDR3 spans 14 residues. CDR3 amino acids: CASSSTGITGELFF. The CDR3 DNA is TGTGCCAGCAGTTCTACAGGGATCACCGGGGAGCTGTTTTTT.

V and J are TRBV30 and TRBJ1-2, with D perhaps matching TRBD1 (6 bases). The CDR3 is made up of 13 amino acids. V was clipped by 0 bases and J by 2 bases, with 7 bases between them. Looked up from germline, CDR1 is GTSNPN and CDR2 is SVGIG (reference sequence). CDR3 loop: CAWSVGQNYGYTF. The CDR3 DNA follows: TGTGCCTGGAGTGTAGGACAGAACTATGGCTACACCTTC.

V gene TRBV9 combines with J gene TRBJ2-1, with TRBD2 identical over 14 bases. Losses at the gene ends were 3 bases for V and 8 bases for J; bases not matched to a gene: 7. This CDR3 region has 16 residues. CDR1 and CDR2 (germline): SGDLS, YYNGEE. The CDR3 protein is CASSETGTSGSYEQFF. CDR3 in DNA: TGTGCCAGCAGCGAGACCGGGACTAGCGGGAGTTATGAGCAGTTCTTC.

The CDR3 loop reads CASSQESLAAGSYNEQFF. In DNA, the CDR3 is TGTGCCAGCAGCCAAGAGAGCCTAGCAGCGGGGTCCTACAATGAGCAGTTCTTC. The rearrangement links TRBV4-2 to TRBJ2-1, with TRBD2 matching 7 bases. The CDR3 is made up of 18 amino acids. The V gene's germline CDR1 is LGHNA and CDR2 YNFKEQ. The trim removed 0 bases at V and 1 base at J, leaving 9 bases unmatched.

The genes are TRBV6-5 and TRBJ1-2; D unclear. The CDR3 consists of 14 residues. V was clipped by 2 bases and J by 4 bases, with 11 bases between them. Germline V gives CDR1 MNHEY, CDR2 SVGAGI. CDR3 DNA sequence: TGTGCCAGCAGTTACGTTTCAGGAACCTATGGCTACACCTTC. Translated, it gives CASSYVSGTYGYTF.

V is TRBV7-9 and J is TRBJ2-3; possibly TRBD1 for D (6 bases). Between the trimmed V and J ends, which lost 1 base and 2 bases, there was a span of 13 bases. The CDR3 covers 16 residues. CDR1 and CDR2 from the germline V gene are SEHNR and FQNEAQ (reference sequence). The CDR3 sequence: CASSLGPGALTDTQYF. CDR3 sequence (DNA): TGTGCCAGCAGCTTAGGGCCAGGGGCCCTCACAGATACGCAGTATTTT.

V usage is TRBV9 and J usage is TRBJ2-2; TRBD1 agrees at 8 bases. From germline, CDR1 is SGDLS and CDR2 YYNGEE. The CDR3 loop spans 17 amino acids. Trimming took 3 bases from V and 4 from J; bases not matched to a gene: 11. As DNA, the CDR3 is TGTGCCAGCAGCGACCCGACAGGGGAGAGTATCACCGGGGAGCTGTTTTTT. Its translation is CASSDPTGESITGELFF.

The V gene is TRBV27, the J gene TRBJ1-1; 7 bases are a match to TRBD1. V trimming: 3 bases; J trimming: 1 base; junction bases outside the gene matches: 2. Germline CDR1 reads MNHEY; CDR2 reads SMNVEV (reference sequence). The CDR3 totals 14 residues. CDR3 residues: CASSFGTENTEAFF. The CDR3 DNA is TGTGCCAGCAGTTTCGGGACAGAGAACACTGAAGCTTTCTTT.

The chain has TRBV6-6 and TRBJ2-7, with TRBD2 identical over 7 bases. The V gene end was trimmed by 7 bases and the J gene end by 0 bases; junction bases not matched to a gene: 6. This CDR3 region has 14 residues. Germline V gene sequence: CDR1 MNHNY, CDR2 SVGAGI (reference sequence). CDR3 DNA: TGTGCCAGCATTACTAGCGCCTCCTCCTACGAGCAGTACTTC. Translating it yields CASITSASSYEQYF.

V gene TRBV7-2 combines with J gene TRBJ2-1; the D gene is possibly TRBD2 (7 bases). The CDR3 is 15 residues long. Trimming pared 8 bases from V and 4 bases from J, leaving 18 bases between. Germline CDR1 is SGHTA and CDR2 is FQGNSA. The CDR3 loop reads CASGGGGARYNEQFF. CDR3 nucleotides: TGTGCCAGCGGGGGGGGCGGAGCGCGGTACAATGAGCAGTTCTTC.

The chain couples TRBV2 to TRBJ1-1; 9 nucleotides align to TRBD1. Germline V gene data show CDR1 as SNHLY and CDR2 as FYNNEI. J was trimmed by 4 bases and V by 4 bases; bases with no gene match: 4. The CDR3 contains 14 residues. The CDR3 is CASSAWTGVTEAFF. The CDR3 region has the DNA TGTGCCAGCAGTGCGTGGACAGGGGTCACTGAAGCTTTCTTT.

CDR3 DNA: TGTGCCAGCAGCCAAGATTGGGTCGGCGGGATTCATCAGCCCCAGCATTTT. Encoded protein: CASSQDWVGGIHQPQHF. J is TRBJ1-5 and V is TRBV3-1 (or the pseudogene TRBV3-2), with D uncertain. V was trimmed by 0 bases and J by 5 bases, leaving 17 bases between them. Germline V CDR1 and CDR2: LGHDT, YNNKEL (reference sequence). The CDR3 has 17 amino acids.

The V and J genes are TRBV5-6 and TRBJ1-3; maybe TRBD1 (6 bases). The CDR3 runs to 17 residues. V was cut by 0 bases and J by 4 bases, with 17 bases left in between. CDR1 and CDR2 from the germline V gene are SGHDT and YYEEEE. In nucleotides, the CDR3 is TGTGCCAGCAGCTTGGGAACCAGGGGCCGCTTAGGAAACACCATATATTTT. Translated, it gives CASSLGTRGRLGNTIYF. Based on the CDR3 plus reference TRBV5-6 and TRBJ1-3, the full variable domain is DAGVTQSPTHLIKTRGQQVTLRCSPKSGHDTVSWYQQALGQGPQFIFQYYEEEERQRGNFPDRFSGHQFPNYSSELNVNALLLGDSALYLCASSLGTRGRLGNTIYFGEGSWLTVV.

This sequence joins TRBV5-1 and TRBJ2-5, with TRBD1 as a possible D gene (7 bases). Trimming cost V 4 bases and J 0 bases, with 28 bases left between them. The CDR3 has 20 amino acids. Germline loops: CDR1 SGHRS, CDR2 YFSETQ. The DNA for the CDR3 is TGCGCCAGCAGCCCAGGGGGGCCGGGGCTCGGGGGCCGTGACCAAGAGACCCAGTACTTC. It specifies CASSPGGPGLGGRDQETQYF.

This clone was detected a few times. J is TRBJ1-2 and V is TRBV27; 8 nucleotides line up with TRBD1. V was pared by 5 bases and J by 8 bases, with 7 bases of the junction left unmatched. The CDR3 has 13 residues. Germline-derived CDR1 and CDR2 are MNHEY and SMNVEV (reference sequence). The CDR3 region is CASSPRTGNGYTF. The DNA for the CDR3 is TGTGCCAGCAGTCCCCGGACAGGGAACGGCTACACCTTC.

This chain links TRBV3-1 (or the pseudogene TRBV3-2) with TRBJ2-1; TRBD2 matches 10 bases. After removal of 0 bases from V and 9 bases from J, the junction contained 11 bases not matched to a gene. Germline V gene data show CDR1 as LGHDT and CDR2 as YNNKEL (reference sequence). The CDR3 has 17 amino acids. CDR3: CASSQDQRSGGAGEQFF. CDR3 in DNA: TGTGCCAGCAGCCAAGATCAGCGGAGCGGGGGGGCGGGTGAGCAGTTCTTC.

Of note for this clone: One end of the junction does not line up with germline, which may come from a read error. Different DNA sequences within this sample yield the same CDR3. V gene TRBV3-1 (or the pseudogene TRBV3-2) combines with J gene TRBJ1-2, with D hard to call. Germline loops: CDR1 LGHDT, CDR2 YNNKEL (reference sequence). The CDR3 totals 12 residues. The CDR3 DNA reads TGTGCCAGCAGTGCTGGGCCTTTGGGCTACACCTTT. This translates into CASSAGPLGYTF.